This T cell receptor beta chain was identified in a study of T cells in Graves' hyperthyroidism and ophthalmopathy. This clonotype was counted ten times or more. The source material, RNA transcripts, was used to amplify TCR beta CDR3 regions. RT-PCR in the first round (using the HTBI primer set) targeted the TCR CDR3. TCRdb redid the calling of the multiplex PCR reads with MiXCR, one entry per CDR3 protein. The data contain a few hundred thousand distinct CDR3 sequences, less than 25% of them singletons. The CDR3 spans 14 residues. V was clipped by 1 base and J by 1 base, with 7 bases between them. Germline V CDR1 and CDR2: SGHTA, FQGNSA.

The rearrangement uses TRBV7-2 and TRBJ1-1; no reliable D call. The clonotype comes from a man between 18 and 29 years old with Graves' hyperthyroidism. Specimen: blood. For the CDR3, the DNA is TGTGCCAGCAGCTTAGGAACATGGAACACTGAAGCTTTCTTT. Translation: CASSLGTWNTEAFF.